Below are 22 T cell receptor beta chains sequenced from a single sample in a study of regulatory T cells in long-lasting Graves disease. Arm-PCR of CDR3 regions and iRepertoire HTBI primers were the basis on which TCR beta libraries were built. TCRdb passed the multiplex PCR reads through MiXCR, listing each CDR3 protein once. This table has about 540,000 distinct CDR3 sequences, roughly 13% appearing once. Time point in this sample: newly diagnosed GD, antithyroid drugs for less than 3 months. The authors made the TCR library using RNA they extracted from PBMCs. This sample also appeared in a second study, on T cells in Graves' hyperthyroidism and ophthalmopathy.

Sequencing used peripheral blood mononuclear cells (PBMCs), obtained at new diagnosis, from a patient treated with antithyroid drugs. The receptor source for this set is a man younger than 45 with Graves disease.

This clonotype was seen at least ten times. V gene TRBV20-1 combines with J gene TRBJ1-4; possible D gene TRBD1, 6 bases. The germline gives CDR1 DFQATT, CDR2 SNEGSKA (reference sequence). Trimming cost V 6 bases and J 6 bases, with 17 bases left between them. The CDR3 length is 14 residues. This chain's CDR3 is CSAGNGGRHEKLFF. CDR3 bases: TGCAGTGCGGGGAACGGGGGGCGGCATGAAAAACTGTTTTTT.

There are a few counts of this clonotype. The chain couples TRBV29-1 to TRBJ2-7; 7 bases are a match to TRBD2. Germline V gene data show CDR1 as SQVTM and CDR2 as ANQGSEA. The CDR3 is made up of 12 amino acids. CDR3 region: CNAAAGVGEQYF. The CDR3 DNA sequence: TGCAACGCAGCCGCGGGAGTAGGGGAGCAGTACTTC.

This clonotype was observed many times. This chain links TRBV12-3 or TRBV12-4 with TRBJ2-3; tentative D call: TRBD1 (6 bases). The CDR3 is 14 residues long. Deletions cut 1 base from V and 4 bases from J, with 9 bases between. CDR3 region: CASSLDRASDTQYF. The CDR3 region has the DNA TGTGCCAGCAGTTTAGACAGGGCCTCAGATACGCAGTATTTT.

Many counts were recorded for this clonotype. The chain joins TRBV20-1 to TRBJ1-2; D might be TRBD1 (6 bases). Trimming removed 0 bases from V and 1 base from J, with 9 bases in between. The length of the CDR3 is 14 residues. The V gene's germline CDR1 is DFQATT and CDR2 SNEGSKA (reference sequence). The CDR3 loop reads CSARDEGVNYGYTF. Here the CDR3 DNA reads TGCAGTGCTAGAGATGAGGGGGTTAACTATGGCTACACCTTC.

There are many counts of this clonotype. The CDR3 reads CATSDLDRGGTDTQYF. The CDR3, as DNA: TGTGCCACCAGTGATTTGGACAGGGGTGGCACAGATACGCAGTATTTT. The V and J genes are TRBV24-1 and TRBJ2-3, with 8 positions matching TRBD1. The CDR3 sequence is 16 residues long. Germline V gene sequence: CDR1 KGHDR, CDR2 SFDVKD. V trimming: 0 bases; J trimming: 1 base; junction bases outside the gene matches: 2.

Ten or more counts support this clonotype. The chain employs TRBV18 and TRBJ2-7; no clear D gene. Trimming took off 6 bases at V and 4 bases at J, with 13 bases between the two ends. The germline gives CDR1 KGHSH, CDR2 LQKENI. CDR3 length: 13 residues. The DNA of the CDR3 is TGTGCCAGCTCCCCCGCCGTAGGGTACGAGCAGTACTTC. It translates to CASSPAVGYEQYF.

This clonotype was detected ten times or more. The V and J genes are TRBV5-1 and TRBJ2-1; 11 nucleotides align to TRBD2. Germline CDR1 is SGHRS and CDR2 is YFSETQ. CDR3 size: 15 residues. J gave up 6 bases and V 3 bases, and 5 bases lay outside the gene matches. CDR3 DNA sequence: TGCGCCAGCAGCTACGGGACTAGCGGAATCAATGAGCAGTTCTTC. Translated, it gives CASSYGTSGINEQFF.

This clonotype was counted between two and nine times. The V and J genes are TRBV28 and TRBJ2-5; no definite D call. Per the germline V gene, CDR1 is MDHEN and CDR2 is SYDVKM. Between the trimmed V and J ends, which lost 2 bases and 3 bases, there was a span of 10 bases. This CDR3 comprises 14 residues. This CDR3 reads CASSLQTAEETQYF. The CDR3 nucleotides read TGTGCCAGCAGTTTACAAACGGCAGAAGAGACCCAGTACTTC.

This clonotype was seen at least ten times. The J gene is TRBJ2-2, the V gene TRBV7-3, with D unresolved. The CDR3 is 13 residues long. Germline V gene data show CDR1 as SGHTA and CDR2 as FQGTGA. The V gene lost 5 bases and the J gene lost 2 bases, with 6 bases spanning the gap. CDR3 nucleotide sequence: TGTGCCAGCAGCCGTCGTAACACCGGGGAGCTGTTTTTT. It encodes CASSRRNTGELFF.

The sample holds many counts of this clonotype. The V and J genes are TRBV5-5 and TRBJ2-3; the D gene is possibly TRBD2 (5 bases). The ends were cut back, 3 bases at V and 6 bases at J, with 17 bases in the middle. The CDR3 runs to 15 residues. Germline CDR1 reads SGHKS; CDR2 reads YYEKEE (reference sequence). CDR3 coding DNA: TGTGCCAGCAGCTCCTCGCATTTGTGGGAGGATACGCAGTATTTT. This sequence encodes CASSSSHLWEDTQYF.

The chain links TRBV10-3 to TRBJ2-7; 11 bases map to TRBD2. The CDR3 spans 15 residues. Germline V gene lookup returns CDR1 ENHRY and CDR2 SYGVKD. After removal of 7 bases from V and 1 base from J, the junction contained 6 bases not matched to a gene. The CDR3 DNA reads TGTGCCATCACCTCAGGACTAGCGGGTTCCTACGAGCAGTACTTC. Its protein product is CAITSGLAGSYEQYF.

The table lists this clonotype with many counts. V and J are TRBV6-1 and TRBJ1-5; TRBD1 might be the D (5 bases). Trimming cost V 10 bases and J 1 base, with 17 bases left between them. The length of the CDR3 is 15 residues. From germline, CDR1 is MNHNS and CDR2 SASEGT. CDR3 residues: CAIATGAWSNQPQHF. CDR3 in DNA: TGTGCCATAGCGACCGGGGCGTGGAGCAATCAGCCCCAGCATTTT.

This clonotype was detected only a few times. The chain employs TRBV5-1 and TRBJ2-1, with TRBD1 matching over 12 bases. Trimming removed 3 bases from V and 9 bases from J; junction bases left unmatched: 7. The CDR3 length is 15 residues. CDR1 SGHRS and CDR2 YFSETQ come from the germline V gene. The CDR3 nucleotides read TGCGCCAGCAGCTCGGGACAGGGGGCGCCTCTTGAGCAGTTCTTC. Protein sequence: CASSSGQGAPLEQFF. The full variable domain, rest sourced from reference TRBV5-1 and TRBJ2-1, is KAGVTQTPRYLIKTRGQQVTLSCSPISGHRSVSWYQQTPGQGLQFLFEYFSETQRNKGNFPGRFSGRQFSNSRSEMNVSTLELGDSALYLCASSSGQGAPLEQFFGPGTRLTVL.

In this sample, this clonotype turned up many times. CDR3 sequence (DNA): TGTGGATCCAGGGGGCAGGTTATTTCCTACGAGCAGTACTTC. It encodes CGSRGQVISYEQYF. This sequence joins TRBV12-3 or TRBV12-4 and TRBJ2-7; the match to TRBD1 covers 8 bases. The CDR3 length is 14 residues.

Many counts were recorded for this clonotype. The rearrangement uses TRBV6-1 and TRBJ2-7; TRBD1 agrees at 12 bases. Trimming cost V 6 bases and J 4 bases; bases outside gene matches: 7. CDR3 length equals 15 residues. Germline lookup yields CDR1 MNHNS and CDR2 SASEGT. The CDR3, as DNA: TGTGCCAGCAGACCGGGGACAGGGGGCAGGTACGAGCAGTACTTC. It codes for CASRPGTGGRYEQYF.

CDR3 sequence reads: CASSFLPATFNTEAFF. The CDR3 DNA reads TGTGCCAGCAGCTTTCTCCCAGCGACGTTTAACACTGAAGCTTTCTTT. This chain uses TRBV5-5 with TRBJ1-1; D is uncertain. CDR3 length: 16 residues. The germline V and J ends were trimmed by 2 bases and 2 bases, with 16 bases remaining between them. Germline loops: CDR1 SGHKS, CDR2 YYEKEE (reference sequence).

This clonotype occurred many times. The chain uses TRBV20-1 and TRBJ2-3, with D perhaps matching TRBD2 (7 bases). The germline V gene has CDR1 DFQATT and CDR2 SNEGSKA (reference sequence). Trimming removed 6 bases from V and 6 bases from J, with 19 bases in between. The CDR3 has 14 amino acids. In DNA, the CDR3 is TGCAGTGCCGTGAGGGGGGGGCCTCGGGATACGCAGTATTTT. As protein: CSAVRGGPRDTQYF.

Ten or more counts support this clonotype. The chain links TRBV6-2 or TRBV6-3 to TRBJ2-3; 9 bases align to TRBD2. CDR1 MNHEY and CDR2 SVGEGT come from the germline V gene. With 5 bases clipped from V and 6 bases from J, the junction kept 9 bases outside the gene matches. This CDR3 contains 15 residues. Here the CDR3 DNA reads TGTGCCAGCAGTGAATTACAGGCGGGAGGGGATACGCAGTATTTT. As protein: CASSELQAGGDTQYF.

The V call is TRBV19, the J call TRBJ2-1; 7 nucleotides match TRBD2. The ends lost 7 bases at V and 7 bases at J; junction bases unmatched: 10. Germline lookup yields CDR1 LNHDA and CDR2 SQIVND (reference sequence). This CDR3 region has 14 residues. The chain's CDR3 is CASNQNSGGNEQFF. The CDR3 nucleotides read TGTGCCAGTAATCAGAACTCCGGGGGGAATGAGCAGTTCTTC.

The V and J genes are TRBV2 and TRBJ2-7; 9 bases are a match to TRBD2. With 3 bases clipped from V and 6 bases from J, the junction kept 3 bases outside the gene matches. Germline CDR1 reads SNHLY; CDR2 reads FYNNEI. CDR3 length equals 13 residues. The CDR3 DNA is TGTGCCAGCAGTGACCCAGCGGGAGGCGAGCAGTACTTC. Its protein is CASSDPAGGEQYF.

V usage is TRBV12-3 or TRBV12-4 and J usage is TRBJ2-1; D is ambiguous. Trimming left V 2 bases short and J 9 bases short, with 8 bases between. The CDR3 sequence is 12 residues long. Here the CDR3 reads CASSLTKPEQFF. The CDR3 DNA sequence: TGTGCCAGCAGTTTAACTAAACCTGAGCAGTTCTTC.

This clonotype was counted a few times. This chain's CDR3 is CATSDFTGRGYTF. As DNA, the CDR3 is TGTGCCACCAGTGATTTTACAGGCAGAGGCTACACCTTC. The J gene is TRBJ1-2, the V gene TRBV24-1, with D tentatively TRBD1 (5 bases). Per germline, CDR1 KGHDR and CDR2 SFDVKD. The CDR3 sequence is 13 residues long. The V end lost 1 base, the J end lost 8 bases, and 10 bases lay between the germline ends.